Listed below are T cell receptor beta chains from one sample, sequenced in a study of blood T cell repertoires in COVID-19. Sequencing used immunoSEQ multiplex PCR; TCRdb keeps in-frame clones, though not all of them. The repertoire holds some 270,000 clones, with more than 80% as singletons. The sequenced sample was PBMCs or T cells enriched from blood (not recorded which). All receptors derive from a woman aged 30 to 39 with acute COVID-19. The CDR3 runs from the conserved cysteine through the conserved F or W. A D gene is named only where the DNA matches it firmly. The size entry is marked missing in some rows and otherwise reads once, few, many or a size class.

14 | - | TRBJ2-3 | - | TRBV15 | CATSGWTGTDTQYF | TGTGCCACCAGCGGTTGGACTGGCACAGATACGCAGTATTTT
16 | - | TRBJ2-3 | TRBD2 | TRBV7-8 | CASSSIAGLTRDTQYF | TGTGCCAGCAGCTCCATAGCGGGCCTAACACGCGATACGCAGTATTTT
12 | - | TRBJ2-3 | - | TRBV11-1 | CASSFERDTQYF | TGTGCCAGCAGCTTCGAGAGAGATACGCAGTATTTT
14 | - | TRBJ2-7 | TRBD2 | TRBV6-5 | CASSIAGTSYEQYF | TGTGCCAGCAGTATAGCGGGCACCTCCTACGAGCAGTACTTC
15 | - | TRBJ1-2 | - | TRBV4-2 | CASSPRTESNYGYTF | TGTGCCAGCAGCCCACGGACAGAGTCTAACTATGGCTACACCTTC
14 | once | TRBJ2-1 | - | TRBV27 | CASRETRNIGEQFF | TGTGCCAGCAGAGAGACTAGAAATATCGGTGAGCAGTTCTTC
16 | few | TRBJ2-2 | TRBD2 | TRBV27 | CASTRTSDPGAGELFF | TGTGCCAGCACCCGGACTAGCGATCCCGGAGCCGGGGAGCTGTTTTTT
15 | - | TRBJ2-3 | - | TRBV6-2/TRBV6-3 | CASSPFGGSTDTQYF | TGTGCCAGCAGTCCCTTTGGCGGAAGCACAGATACGCAGTATTTT
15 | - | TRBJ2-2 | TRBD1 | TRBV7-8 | CASSRLQGATGELFF | TGTGCCAGCAGCAGACTCCAGGGGGCTACCGGGGAGCTGTTTTTT
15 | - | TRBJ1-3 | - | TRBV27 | CASSPTTGTVGTIYF | TGTGCCAGCAGTCCAACAACAGGGACGGTTGGGACCATATATTTT
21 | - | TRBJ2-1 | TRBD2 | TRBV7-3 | CASSLIPRLAGSAGSYNEQFF | TGTGCCAGCAGCTTAATCCCTCGGCTAGCGGGATCCGCGGGGTCCTACAATGAGCAGTTCTTC
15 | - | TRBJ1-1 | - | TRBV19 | CASSIVRGLNTEAFF | TGTGCCAGTAGTATAGTCCGGGGTCTGAACACTGAAGCTTTCTTT
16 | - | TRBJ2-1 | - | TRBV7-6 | CASSLGYRGNYNEQFF | TGTGCCAGCAGCTTAGGGTACCGGGGAAATTACAATGAGCAGTTCTTC
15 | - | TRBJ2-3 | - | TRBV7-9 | CASSLVTLYVDTQYF | TGTGCCAGCAGCTTGGTTACGCTATATGTAGATACGCAGTATTTT
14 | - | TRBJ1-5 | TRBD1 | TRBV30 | CAWGGQPSNQPQHF | TGTGCCTGGGGGGGACAGCCTAGCAATCAGCCCCAGCATTTT
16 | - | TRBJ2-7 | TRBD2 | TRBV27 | CASSPSSGRLPYEQYF | TGTGCCAGCAGTCCCTCCAGCGGGAGGCTCCCCTACGAGCAGTACTTC
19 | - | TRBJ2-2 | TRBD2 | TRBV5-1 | CASSFPDVGAGVGTGELFF | TGCGCCAGCAGCTTCCCGGACGTAGGGGCGGGAGTGGGCACCGGGGAGCTGTTTTTT
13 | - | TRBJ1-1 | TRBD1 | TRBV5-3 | CARSLGQGTEAFF | TGTGCCAGAAGCTTGGGACAGGGGACTGAAGCTTTCTTT
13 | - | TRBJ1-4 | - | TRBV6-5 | CASRKTGNEKLFF | TGTGCCAGCAGGAAAACAGGGAATGAAAAACTGTTTTTT
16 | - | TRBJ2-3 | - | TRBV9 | CASSVGLAPSTDTQYF | TGTGCCAGCAGCGTAGGCCTAGCGCCTAGCACAGATACGCAGTATTTT
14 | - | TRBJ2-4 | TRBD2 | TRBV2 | CASAAGGVKNIQYF | TGTGCCAGCGCTGCGGGGGGGGTTAAAAACATTCAGTACTTC
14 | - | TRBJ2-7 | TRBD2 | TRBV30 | CAWRIGTSGSEQYF | TGTGCCTGGAGGATCGGGACTAGCGGGAGCGAGCAGTACTTC
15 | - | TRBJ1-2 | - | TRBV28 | CASSLPDKGNYGYTF | TGTGCCAGCAGTCTCCCAGACAAAGGAAACTATGGCTACACCTTC
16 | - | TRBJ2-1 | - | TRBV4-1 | CASSQRGSGAYNEQFF | TGCGCCAGCAGCCAAAGGGGTAGCGGAGCCTACAATGAGCAGTTCTTC
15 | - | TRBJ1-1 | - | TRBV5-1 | CASSLAPGSETEAFF | TGCGCCAGCAGCTTGGCCCCGGGGTCTGAGACTGAAGCTTTCTTT
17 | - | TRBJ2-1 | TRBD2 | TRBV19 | CASSSHLTSGAYNEQFF | TGTGCCAGTAGTTCCCACCTCACTAGCGGAGCCTACAATGAGCAGTTCTTC
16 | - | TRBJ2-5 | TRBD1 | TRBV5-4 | CASRSGTGGISETQYF | TGTGCCAGCAGATCCGGGACAGGGGGCATATCAGAGACCCAGTACTTC
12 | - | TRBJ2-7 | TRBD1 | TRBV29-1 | CSAGDSFYEQYF | TGCAGCGCCGGGGACAGCTTCTACGAGCAGTACTTC
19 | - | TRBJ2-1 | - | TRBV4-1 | CASSQGLGWQGSSYNEQFF | TGCGCCAGCAGCCAAGGTCTCGGTTGGCAGGGAAGCTCCTACAATGAGCAGTTCTTC
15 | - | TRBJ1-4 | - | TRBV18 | CASSPRADVGEKLFF | TGTGCCAGCTCTCCACGCGCCGACGTCGGGGAAAAACTGTTTTTT
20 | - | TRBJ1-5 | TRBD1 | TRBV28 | CASRTRDRGRGGYSNQPQHF | TGTGCCAGCAGAACCCGGGACAGGGGGCGCGGGGGTTATAGCAATCAGCCCCAGCATTTT
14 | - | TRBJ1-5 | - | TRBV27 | CASSSGTSDQPQHF | TGTGCCAGCAGCTCCGGGACAAGCGATCAGCCCCAGCATTTT
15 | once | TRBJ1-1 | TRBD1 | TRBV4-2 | CASSQERTGVAEAFF | TGTGCCAGCAGCCAAGAGAGGACAGGGGTAGCTGAAGCTTTCTTT
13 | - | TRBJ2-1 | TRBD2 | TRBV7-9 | CASNAGETDEQFF | TGTGCCAGCAATGCGGGAGAAACGGATGAGCAGTTCTTC
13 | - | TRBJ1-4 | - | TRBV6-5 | CASSSQGGEKLFF | TGTGCCAGCAGTTCCCAGGGAGGTGAAAAACTGTTTTTT
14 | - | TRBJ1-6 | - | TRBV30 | CAWSYRTHNSPLHF | TGTGCCTGGAGTTACAGAACCCATAATTCACCCCTCCACTTT
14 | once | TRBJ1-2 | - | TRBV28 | CASILDGANYGYTF | TGTGCCAGCATTCTGGACGGGGCTAACTATGGCTACACCTTC